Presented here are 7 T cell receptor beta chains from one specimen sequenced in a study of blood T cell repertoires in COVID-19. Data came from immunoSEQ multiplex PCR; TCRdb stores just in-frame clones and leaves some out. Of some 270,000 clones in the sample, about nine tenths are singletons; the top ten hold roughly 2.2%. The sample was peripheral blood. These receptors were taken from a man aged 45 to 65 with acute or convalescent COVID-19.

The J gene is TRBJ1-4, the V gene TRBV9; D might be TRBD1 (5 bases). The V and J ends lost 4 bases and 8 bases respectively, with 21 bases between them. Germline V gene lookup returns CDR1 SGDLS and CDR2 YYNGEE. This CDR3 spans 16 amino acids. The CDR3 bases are TGTGCCAGCAGCCCCGGAGGGACCCGGGTTTGGGAAAAACTGTTTTTT. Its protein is CASSPGGTRVWEKLFF.

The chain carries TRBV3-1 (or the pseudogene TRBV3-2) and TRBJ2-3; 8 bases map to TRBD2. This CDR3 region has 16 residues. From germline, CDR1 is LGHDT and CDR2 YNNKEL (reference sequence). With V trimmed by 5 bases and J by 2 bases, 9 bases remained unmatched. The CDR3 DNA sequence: TGTGCCAGCAGCGACCAAGCGGGAGATTCCACAGATACGCAGTATTTT. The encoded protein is CASSDQAGDSTDTQYF.

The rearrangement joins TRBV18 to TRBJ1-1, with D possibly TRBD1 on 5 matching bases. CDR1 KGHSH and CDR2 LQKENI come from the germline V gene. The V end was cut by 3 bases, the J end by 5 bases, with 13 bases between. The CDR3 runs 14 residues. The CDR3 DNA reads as TGTGCCAGCTCACCGGGGCAGGGTAGGACTGAAGCTTTCTTT. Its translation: CASSPGQGRTEAFF.

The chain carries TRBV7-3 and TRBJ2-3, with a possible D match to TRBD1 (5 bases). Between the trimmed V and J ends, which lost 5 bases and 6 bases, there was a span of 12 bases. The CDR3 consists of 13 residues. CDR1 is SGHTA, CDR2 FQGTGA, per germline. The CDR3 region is CASSTNKGDTQYF. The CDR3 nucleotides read TGTGCCAGCAGCACTAATAAGGGGGATACGCAGTATTTT.

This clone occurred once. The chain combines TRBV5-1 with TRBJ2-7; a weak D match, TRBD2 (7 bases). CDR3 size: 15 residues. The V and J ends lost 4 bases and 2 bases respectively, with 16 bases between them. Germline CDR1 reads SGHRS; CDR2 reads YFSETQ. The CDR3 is CASSLGGTPTYEQYF. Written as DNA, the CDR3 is TGCGCCAGCAGCCTGGGGGGGACACCGACCTACGAGCAGTACTTC.

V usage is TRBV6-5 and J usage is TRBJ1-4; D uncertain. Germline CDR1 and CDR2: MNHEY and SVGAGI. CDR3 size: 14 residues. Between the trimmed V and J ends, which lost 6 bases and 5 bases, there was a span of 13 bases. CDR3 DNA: TGTGCCAGCAGAGTCATCCGAGGGAATGAAAAACTGTTTTTT. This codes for CASRVIRGNEKLFF.

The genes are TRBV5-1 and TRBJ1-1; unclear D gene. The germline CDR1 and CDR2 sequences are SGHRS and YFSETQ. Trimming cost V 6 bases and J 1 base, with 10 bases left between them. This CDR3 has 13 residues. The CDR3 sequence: CASMAQENTEAFF. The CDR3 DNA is TGCGCCAGCATGGCCCAAGAGAACACTGAAGCTTTCTTT.